This T cell receptor (beta chain) was recovered during a study of response to subunit inactivated influenza vaccine. MiXCR, applied by TCRdb to the RT-PCR reads, yields one record per CDR3 protein. Here the sample spans 430,000 or so distinct CDR3 sequences, roughly 11% being singletons. Note on this clonotype: Its antigen is currently unknown.

The CDR3 is 15 residues long. Germline CDR1 MNHEY, CDR2 SMNVEV (reference sequence). Trimming took 4 bases from V and 5 from J; bases not matched to a gene: 3. Study observations and caveats: Authors suggested that a seasonal influenza vaccination recruits few new T cells each time.

V gene TRBV27 combines with J gene TRBJ2-1; 12 nucleotides line up with TRBD2. Sequencing used PBMCs from blood, obtained more than 35 days after vaccination. The clonotype was recovered from a man aged 45 to 65 who received an inactivated influenza vaccine. The chain's CDR3 is CASSSGLAGHNEQFF. The CDR3 DNA reads TGTGCCAGCAGTTCGGGACTAGCGGGCCACAATGAGCAGTTCTTC.